One sample yielded the 17 T cell receptor beta chains listed below, sequenced in a study of cytomegalovirus exposure and HLA in healthy donors. The PCR employed 60 Vbeta primers together with 13 Jbeta primers. The protocol was immunoSEQ multiplex PCR, while the TCRdb copy is restricted to in-frame clones and leaves out a portion. The sample yields over 200,000 clones, of which the top ten take up roughly 0.98%. Sequenced sample: PBMCs. The receptors stem from a woman aged 25 to 39 in good health and CMV-seropositive.

The chain uses TRBV6-5 and TRBJ1-2; weak D call: TRBD1 (5 bases). Per germline, CDR1 MNHEY and CDR2 SVGAGI. With 2 bases removed from V and 2 bases from J, the gap between germline ends came to 12 bases. The CDR3 runs 15 residues. Here the CDR3 DNA reads TGTGCCAGCAGTTACAGGGGCGATAGGAACTATGGCTACACCTTC. This gives the protein CASSYRGDRNYGYTF.

The chain couples TRBV2 to TRBJ1-1, with no clear D. CDR1 is SNHLY, CDR2 FYNNEI, per germline. This CDR3 spans 12 amino acids. V was shortened by 3 bases and J by 4 bases, with 6 bases between the two germline ends. CDR3 in amino acids: CASSETSTEAFF. The DNA for the CDR3 is TGTGCCAGCAGTGAGACTAGCACTGAAGCTTTCTTT.

The chain couples TRBV6-5 to TRBJ2-7; TRBD1 matches 7 bases. The CDR3 totals 14 residues. The J segment lost 4 bases and the V segment lost 5 bases, leaving 8 bases of the junction unmatched. Germline CDR1 reads MNHEY; CDR2 reads SVGAGI. CDR3 region: CASSRERGRYEQYF. In DNA form, the CDR3 reads TGTGCCAGCAGTCGAGAGAGGGGGCGGTACGAGCAGTACTTC.

This chain links TRBV7-7 with TRBJ2-1; 11 bases map to TRBD2. The J segment lost 5 bases and the V segment lost 5 bases, leaving 5 bases of the junction unmatched. Germline loops: CDR1 SSHAT, CDR2 FNYEAQ (reference sequence). This CDR3 region has 15 residues. The CDR3 loop reads CASSITSGRDNEQFF. CDR3 nucleotides: TGTGCCAGCAGCATAACTAGCGGGAGAGACAATGAGCAGTTCTTC.

V and J are TRBV11-2 and TRBJ2-1, with TRBD1 identical over 7 bases. CDR3 length: 15 residues. V trimming: 4 bases; J trimming: 7 bases; junction bases outside the gene matches: 10. Looked up from germline, CDR1 is SGHAT and CDR2 is FQNNGV. DNA for the CDR3: TGTGCCAGCAGCTCACAGGGGTACCAGAGGAATGAGCAGTTCTTC. This sequence encodes CASSSQGYQRNEQFF.

The chain uses TRBV18 and TRBJ2-7; 7 positions match TRBD1. The J call may be incorrect, as the DNA end agrees better with TRBJ2-5. The V gene's germline CDR1 is KGHSH and CDR2 LQKENI. The CDR3 runs 14 residues. The CDR3 here is CASSKDRNGETQYF. The CDR3 DNA reads TGTGCCAGCTCGAAGGACAGGAATGGGGAGACCCAGTACTTC.

This chain uses TRBV19 with TRBJ1-2, with D possibly being TRBD1 (6 bases). The CDR3 has 17 amino acids. Germline assignment: CDR1 LNHDA and CDR2 SQIVND (reference sequence). The V end was cut by 1 base, the J end by 6 bases, with 21 bases between. The CDR3: CASSIGGLGRGANGYTF. CDR3 bases: TGTGCCAGTAGTATAGGAGGATTGGGCAGGGGAGCGAATGGCTACACCTTC. The complete variable domain, with remaining parts taken from reference TRBV19 and TRBJ1-2, reads DGGITQSPKYLFRKEGQNVTLSCEQNLNHDAMYWYRQDPGQGLRLIYYSQIVNDFQKGDIAEGYSVSREKKESFPLTVTSAQKNPTAFYLCASSIGGLGRGANGYTFGSGTRLTVV.

V gene TRBV28 combines with J gene TRBJ2-1, with TRBD2 identical over 10 bases. The CDR3 is made up of 19 amino acids. Germline assignment: CDR1 MDHEN and CDR2 SYDVKM. Trimming removed 6 bases from V and 0 bases from J; junction bases left unmatched: 14. Here the CDR3 DNA reads TGTGCCAGCAGGCCGGGGAGAGCGGGAGGGGTTTACTCCTACAATGAGCAGTTCTTC. It encodes CASRPGRAGGVYSYNEQFF.

In nucleotides, the CDR3 is TGCGCCAGCAGCTTCGAACTGAGGAACACTGAAGCTTTCTTT. Its translation: CASSFELRNTEAFF. The J gene is TRBJ1-1, the V gene TRBV5-1; D gene ambiguous. Trimming removed 2 bases at V and 1 base at J, with 9 bases between. The CDR3 is 14 amino acids. Germline CDR1 reads SGHRS; CDR2 reads YFSETQ.

This chain links TRBV5-1 with TRBJ2-7; 7 bases are a match to TRBD1. The CDR3 covers 14 residues. Germline CDR1 SGHRS, CDR2 YFSETQ. Trimming removed 3 bases from V and 3 bases from J; junction bases left unmatched: 6. The CDR3: CASSSGQAGYEQYF. The CDR3 nucleotides read TGCGCCAGCAGCTCTGGACAGGCAGGCTACGAGCAGTACTTC.

This chain connects TRBV18 to TRBJ1-2; 9 nucleotides line up with TRBD1. The CDR3 is 14 amino acids. The germline gives CDR1 KGHSH, CDR2 LQKENI. V shed 3 bases, J shed 6 bases, and the junction held 5 bases outside the gene matches. In DNA, the CDR3 is TGTGCCAGCTCACCCCTCGGGACAGGGAATGGCTACACCTTC. Its translation: CASSPLGTGNGYTF.

The CDR3 here is CASIQGAGTGELFF. The CDR3 DNA reads TGTGCCAGCATCCAGGGGGCAGGCACCGGGGAGCTGTTTTTT. The chain carries TRBV2 and TRBJ2-2; 8 bases are a match to TRBD1. Germline CDR1 and CDR2: SNHLY and FYNNEI. The CDR3 sequence is 14 residues long. V lost 7 bases to trimming and J lost 4 bases; unmatched junction nucleotides: 5.

V is TRBV7-2 and J is TRBJ1-5, with D unclear. Per germline, CDR1 SGHTA and CDR2 FQGNSA. The CDR3 sequence is 15 residues long. The ends were cut back, 2 bases at V and 7 bases at J, with 15 bases in the middle. CDR3 amino acids: CASSLNILAGQPQHF. CDR3 in DNA: TGTGCCAGCAGCTTAAACATCTTAGCGGGCCAGCCCCAGCATTTT.

The chain links TRBV27 to TRBJ2-7; D call uncertain. This CDR3 spans 15 amino acids. V lost 0 bases to trimming and J lost 2 bases, with 11 bases between them. The germline V gene encodes CDR1 MNHEY and CDR2 SMNVEV (reference sequence). In DNA, the CDR3 is TGTGCCAGCAGTTTATCGGGCAGAGCAGCCTACGAGCAGTACTTC. The encoded protein is CASSLSGRAAYEQYF.

On this clone itself: This specimen includes other DNA sequences encoding the same CDR3. V and J are TRBV18 and TRBJ1-5; no reliable D call. In germline, CDR1 is KGHSH, CDR2 LQKENI. The CDR3 loop spans 13 amino acids. V dropped 2 bases and J dropped 6 bases, with 8 bases sitting between them. CDR3: CASSPSFVQPQHF. As DNA, the CDR3 is TGTGCCAGCTCACCATCCTTCGTTCAGCCCCAGCATTTT.

The chain combines TRBV9 with TRBJ2-6; 8 nucleotides match TRBD1. CDR1 SGDLS and CDR2 YYNGEE come from the germline V gene. This CDR3 region has 18 residues. The J segment lost 3 bases and the V segment lost 1 base, leaving 9 bases of the junction unmatched. The CDR3 sequence is CASSVLPGGSGGANVLTF. The CDR3 nucleotides are TGTGCCAGCAGCGTATTGCCAGGGGGCTCCGGTGGGGCCAACGTCCTGACTTTC. The whole variable domain, remainder taken from reference TRBV9 and TRBJ2-6, is DSGVTQTPKHLITATGQRVTLRCSPRSGDLSVYWYQQSLDQGLQFLIQYYNGEERAKGNILERFSAQQFPDLHSELNLSSLELGDSALYFCASSVLPGGSGGANVLTFGAGSRLTVL.

V and J are TRBV7-9 and TRBJ1-2; 9 bases agree with TRBD1. This CDR3 has 17 residues. Per the germline V gene, CDR1 is SEHNR and CDR2 is FQNEAQ (reference sequence). V lost 1 base to trimming and J lost 5 bases; unmatched junction nucleotides: 11. CDR3 sequence reads: CASSLEQGALRTYGYTF. CDR3 DNA sequence: TGTGCCAGCAGCTTAGAACAGGGGGCTCTCCGTACTTATGGCTACACCTTC.